This TCR beta chain was recorded in a study of blood T cell repertoires in COVID-19. Repertoires were generated with immunoSEQ multiplex PCR, while TCRdb's copy carries only in-frame clones and drops some. Among about 11,000 clones listed, approximately 88% were seen once. Trimming pared 4 bases from V and 2 bases from J, leaving 9 bases between. Germline V lookup: CDR1 LNHNV, CDR2 YYDKDF (reference sequence). This CDR3 has 15 residues. Sequencing was carried out using peripheral blood. The sequence was collected from a human donor in a cohort sampled during active COVID-19. The chain uses TRBV15 and TRBJ2-6; the D gene is possibly TRBD1 (5 bases). The CDR3 reads CATSTGNTGANVLTF. CDR3 sequence (DNA): TGTGCCACCAGCACAGGGAATACTGGGGCCAACGTCCTGACTTTC. Full variable domain (remainder filled in from reference TRBV15 and TRBJ2-6): DAMVIQNPRYQVTQFGKPVTLSCSQTLNHNVMYWYQQKSSQAPKLLFHYYDKDFNNEADTPDNFQSRRPNTSFCFLDIRSPGLGDTAMYLCATSTGNTGANVLTFGAGSRLTVL.